The 32 T cell receptor beta chains below were found in one sample sequenced in a study of blood T cell repertoires in COVID-19 (dated by TCRdb to 2020 to 2021). Library prep was done by the immunoSEQ multiplex PCR assay. The source is immuneACCESS, and TCRdb retained only in-frame sequences with V and J called. Part of the clones is not carried over; for the studies checked, unresolved V genes explain less than half of this, and the remainder is unexplained. The sample table contains 120,000 to 150,000 clones; only one count was recorded for about four fifths of them. About 1.6% of the sample goes to the ten largest clones. The material sequenced was peripheral blood. The receptor set was obtained from a human donor in a cohort sampled during active COVID-19.

The chain carries TRBV7-2 and TRBJ1-2; no firm D call. The V and J ends lost 6 bases and 2 bases respectively, with 10 bases between them. The CDR3 spans 13 residues. The germline gives CDR1 SGHTA, CDR2 FQGNSA. Written as DNA, the CDR3 is TGTGCCAGCAGACCTGCGGAAAACTATGGCTACACCTTC. It specifies CASRPAENYGYTF.

In this sample, this clone turned up a few times. The chain employs TRBV7-9 and TRBJ1-6; D gene ambiguous. The germline V gene encodes CDR1 SEHNR and CDR2 FQNEAQ (reference sequence). CDR3 length: 16 amino acids. The V gene lost 5 bases and the J gene lost 9 bases, with 20 bases spanning the gap. The CDR3 nucleotides are TGTGCCAGCAGCGACCGATCTCCCCGGGCGGGTTCACCCCTCCACTTT. Residues: CASSDRSPRAGSPLHF.

This CDR3 reads CASSLGQGAHNEQFF. The CDR3 DNA sequence: TGCGCCAGCAGCTTGGGACAGGGGGCGCATAATGAGCAGTTCTTC. This chain uses TRBV5-1 with TRBJ2-1, with 10 bases that match TRBD1. Germline V gene lookup returns CDR1 SGHRS and CDR2 YFSETQ. The CDR3 has 15 amino acids. Trimming took 0 bases from V and 7 from J; bases not matched to a gene: 4.

In DNA, the CDR3 is TGTGCCAGCAGTTACGGGGGACTAGCTCCAGATACGCAGTATTTT. Encoded protein: CASSYGGLAPDTQYF. This chain links TRBV6-5 with TRBJ2-3, with 9 bases fitting TRBD2. Germline CDR1 MNHEY, CDR2 SVGAGI. This CDR3 comprises 15 residues. J lost 4 bases, V lost 2 bases, and 4 bases had no gene match.

The chain links TRBV9 to TRBJ2-3; a weak D match, TRBD1 (6 bases). CDR1 is SGDLS, CDR2 YYNGEE, per germline. V lost 1 base and J lost 0, with 18 bases in between. CDR3 length: 18 residues. Written as DNA, the CDR3 is TGTGCCAGCAGCGTACGCACTGGGGGCGGCGATAGCACAGATACGCAGTATTTT. As protein: CASSVRTGGGDSTDTQYF.

This sequence joins TRBV13 and TRBJ2-7, with 9 bases lining up with TRBD2. Germline-derived CDR1 and CDR2 are PRHDT and FYEKMQ (reference sequence). J was trimmed by 1 base and V by 5 bases; bases with no gene match: 6. The CDR3 contains 15 residues. CDR3 sequence reads: CASSKGLALSYEQYF. For the CDR3, the DNA is TGTGCCAGCAGCAAGGGACTAGCCCTTTCCTACGAGCAGTACTTC.

The gene calls are TRBV5-1 and TRBJ2-7, with 8 bases matching TRBD1. V dropped 3 bases and J dropped 2; count of bases not matched to a gene: 4. Per germline, CDR1 SGHRS and CDR2 YFSETQ. There are 14 residues in the CDR3. This CDR3 is CASSSGQDPYEQYF. The CDR3 coding sequence is TGCGCCAGCAGCTCGGGACAGGACCCCTACGAGCAGTACTTC.

The chain has TRBV1 and TRBJ2-7; the table calls TRBD2, which could not be checked here. TRBV1 represents a pseudogene. This CDR3 comprises 18 residues. CDR3 bases: TGCACCAGCAGCCAAGAGGAAGAGGCCTTCACGCCCGGGAACGAGCAGTACTTC. Encoded protein: CTSSQEEEAFTPGNEQYF.

The chain joins TRBV6-5 to TRBJ1-5; 8 positions match TRBD1. Germline assignment: CDR1 MNHEY and CDR2 SVGAGI. This CDR3 is 15 amino acids long. Germline trimming cut 6 bases from V and 6 bases from J; bases unmatched to any gene: 10. The CDR3 nucleotides read TGTGCCAGCAGCCTACATGGACAGGGAGGTCAGCCCCAGCATTTT. Protein product: CASSLHGQGGQPQHF.

The chain combines TRBV4-2 with TRBJ2-7, with TRBD2 matching over 13 bases. CDR3 size: 16 residues. Germline V CDR1 and CDR2: LGHNA, YNFKEQ. Trimming removed 4 bases from V and 5 bases from J; junction bases left unmatched: 8. For the CDR3, the DNA is TGTGCCAGCAGCCGAGGGACTAGCGGGGTCGGCGACGAGCAGTACTTC. Translation: CASSRGTSGVGDEQYF.

The J gene is TRBJ2-1, the V gene TRBV5-1; 7 nucleotides match TRBD2. The CDR3 sequence is 16 residues long. Germline loops: CDR1 SGHRS, CDR2 YFSETQ. The V gene end was trimmed by 1 base and the J gene end by 2 bases; junction bases not matched to a gene: 6. Here the CDR3 DNA reads TGCGCCAGCAGCTTGAATGCGGGAGAAGCCTACAATGAGCAGTTCTTC. Its protein product is CASSLNAGEAYNEQFF.

V usage is TRBV28 and J usage is TRBJ2-1; D is unclear. This CDR3 region has 12 residues. V lost 8 bases and J lost 6, with 11 bases in between. Germline V gene lookup returns CDR1 MDHEN and CDR2 SYDVKM. This CDR3 reads CASRRRLNEQFF. DNA of the CDR3: TGTGCCAGCCGTCGTAGACTCAATGAGCAGTTCTTC.

This chain connects TRBV19 to TRBJ2-1, with 7 bases that match TRBD2. V trimming: 7 bases; J trimming: 3 bases; junction bases outside the gene matches: 6. The CDR3 runs 14 residues. The germline V gene has CDR1 LNHDA and CDR2 SQIVND (reference sequence). The CDR3 protein is CASTQGGIYNEQFF. CDR3 nucleotides: TGTGCCAGTACTCAGGGAGGGATCTACAATGAGCAGTTCTTC. The full variable domain, in which reference TRBV19 and TRBJ2-1 provide the parts outside the CDR3, is DGGITQSPKYLFRKEGQNVTLSCEQNLNHDAMYWYRQDPGQGLRLIYYSQIVNDFQKGDIAEGYSVSREKKESFPLTVTSAQKNPTAFYLCASTQGGIYNEQFFGPGTRLTVL.

The J gene is TRBJ2-7, the V gene TRBV19; a weak D match, TRBD1 (6 bases). The V gene's germline CDR1 is LNHDA and CDR2 SQIVND (reference sequence). Trimming shortened V by 1 base and J by 6 bases, and 13 bases separated the two germline ends. The length of the CDR3 is 14 residues. The CDR3, as DNA: TGTGCCAGTAGTATAGCCCAGGGGACGGGCGAGCAGTACTTC. It codes for CASSIAQGTGEQYF.

The V and J genes are TRBV20-1 and TRBJ1-5; D remains unclear. There are 11 residues in the CDR3. CDR1 DFQATT and CDR2 SNEGSKA come from the germline V gene (reference sequence). The ends were cut back, 1 base at V and 7 bases at J, with 5 bases in the middle. DNA for the CDR3: TGCAGTGCTAGAGCGGGGCAGCCCCAGCATTTT. Its protein product is CSARAGQPQHF.

This clone came up a few times. V is TRBV19 and J is TRBJ2-2; unclear D gene. The CDR3 is 13 residues long. The V end was cut by 3 bases, the J end by 6 bases, with 8 bases between. Germline CDR1 LNHDA, CDR2 SQIVND (reference sequence). CDR3 in amino acids: CASSITQPGELFF. The CDR3 DNA is TGTGCCAGTAGTATCACACAGCCCGGGGAGCTGTTTTTT.

The chain joins TRBV21-1 to TRBJ2-3; the table's D call TRBD2 went unverified against the DNA. TRBV21-1 is a known pseudogene. This CDR3 comprises 20 residues. The CDR3, as DNA: TGTGCCAGCAGCAATCGACTAGCGGGAGTCCTGAAGACTAGCACAGATACGCAGTATTTT. Translated, it gives CASSNRLAGVLKTSTDTQYF.

The CDR3 region has the DNA TGTGCCAGCTCACCACCGACCGGAGTCAATCAGCCCCAGCATTTT. The encoded protein is CASSPPTGVNQPQHF. The genes are TRBV18 and TRBJ1-5, with no clear D. The CDR3 length is 15 residues. Per germline, CDR1 KGHSH and CDR2 LQKENI. The ends were cut back, 0 bases at V and 3 bases at J, with 9 bases in the middle.

In this sample, this clone turned up a few times. This chain connects TRBV25-1 to TRBJ1-3; the D gene is possibly TRBD1 (5 bases). The V end was cut by 4 bases, the J end by 1 base, with 11 bases between. Germline assignment: CDR1 MGHDK and CDR2 SYGVNS. CDR3 length: 15 amino acids. CDR3 residues: CASSATGVSGNTIYF. The CDR3 DNA reads TGTGCCAGCAGTGCTACGGGGGTTTCTGGAAACACCATATATTTT. Looking up the rest from reference TRBV25-1 and TRBJ1-3 gives the full variable domain: EADIYQTPRYLVIGTGKKITLECSQTMGHDKMYWYQQDPGMELHLIHYSYGVNSTEKGDLSSESTVSRIRTEHFPLTLESARPSHTSQYLCASSATGVSGNTIYFGEGSWLTVV.

The chain recombines TRBV28 with TRBJ2-3, with 9 bases identical to TRBD2. Germline trimming cut 3 bases from V and 0 bases from J; bases unmatched to any gene: 7. Germline V gene data show CDR1 as MDHEN and CDR2 as SYDVKM. This CDR3 region has 17 residues. As DNA, the CDR3 is TGTGCCAGCAGTTTTGTTTTTAGCGGGGGCAGCACAGATACGCAGTATTTT. This gives the protein CASSFVFSGGSTDTQYF.

This chain joins TRBV7-2 and TRBJ2-3, with 12 bases identical to TRBD2. V was clipped by 1 base and J by 0 bases; unmatched bases: 2. CDR1 SGHTA and CDR2 FQGNSA come from the germline V gene. The CDR3 loop spans 17 amino acids. The CDR3 nucleotides are TGTGCCAGCAGCTTAGTGGGGACTAGCGGGAGCACAGATACGCAGTATTTT. This encodes CASSLVGTSGSTDTQYF.

V and J are TRBV29-1 and TRBJ1-4, with a tentative D call TRBD1 (6 bases). Germline loops: CDR1 SQVTM, CDR2 ANQGSEA. The CDR3 extends over 17 amino acids. V was pared by 3 bases and J by 6 bases, with 23 bases between. The CDR3 region has the DNA TGCAGCGTTGAGGGACAAGGGATGGGCAGGAGTTATGAAAAACTGTTTTTT. Translated, it gives CSVEGQGMGRSYEKLFF.

Concerning this clone: One end of the junction does not line up with germline, which may come from a read error. This rearrangement joins TRBV30 to TRBJ2-7, with 8 bases aligning to TRBD1. The CDR3 is made up of 13 amino acids. The germline V gene has CDR1 GTSNPN and CDR2 SVGIG (reference sequence). The CDR3, as DNA: TGTGCCTCTCAAGCCGGGACAGGCTACGTGCAGTACTTC. It yields the protein CASQAGTGYVQYF.

About this clone itself: Other DNA sequences from this sample encode an identical CDR3 as well. V and J are TRBV25-1 and TRBJ1-6, with 8 bases lining up with TRBD1. V trimming: 6 bases; J trimming: 10 bases; junction bases outside the gene matches: 5. In germline, CDR1 is MGHDK, CDR2 SYGVNS. CDR3 length: 13 amino acids. The CDR3: CASSRQGSSPLHF. The CDR3 DNA reads as TGTGCCAGCAGCAGACAGGGGTCCTCACCCCTCCACTTT.

The DNA for the CDR3 is TGTGCCAGCAGTCCACCGGACAGGCCCAACCCGTACAATGAGCAGTTCTTC. This codes for CASSPPDRPNPYNEQFF. J is TRBJ2-1 and V is TRBV28; 7 nucleotides line up with TRBD1. The V gene's germline CDR1 is MDHEN and CDR2 SYDVKM. With V trimmed by 5 bases and J by 4 bases, 14 bases remained unmatched. The CDR3 has 17 amino acids.

The sample holds a few counts of this clone. The chain employs TRBV7-2 and TRBJ2-3, with 7 bases that match TRBD1. Losses at the gene ends were 3 bases for V and 2 bases for J; bases not matched to a gene: 5. Germline CDR1 SGHTA, CDR2 FQGNSA. CDR3 length: 15 amino acids. CDR3 sequence: CASSLGTVFTDTQYF. The DNA for the CDR3 is TGTGCCAGCAGCTTGGGGACAGTATTCACAGATACGCAGTATTTT.

The chain joins TRBV29-1 to TRBJ1-2; possible D gene TRBD1, 6 bases. Germline values: CDR1 SQVTM, CDR2 ANQGSEA. CDR3 length: 14 amino acids. V was pared by 4 bases and J by 2 bases, with 14 bases between. The CDR3 region has the DNA TGCAGCGTTGGCCTGGGACACTCAAACTATGGCTACACCTTC. Encoded protein: CSVGLGHSNYGYTF.

Only one count was recorded for this clone. This chain connects TRBV25-1 to TRBJ2-1; D is ambiguous. Per the germline V gene, CDR1 is MGHDK and CDR2 is SYGVNS. The CDR3 runs to 13 residues. The V end was cut by 1 base, the J end by 3 bases, with 4 bases between. CDR3 region: CASSESSYNEQFF. As DNA, the CDR3 is TGTGCCAGCAGTGAATCCAGCTACAATGAGCAGTTCTTC.

This clone turned up a few times. The V gene is TRBV2, the J gene TRBJ1-2, with 7 positions matching TRBD1. CDR1 is SNHLY and CDR2 is FYNNEI in the germline V gene. The CDR3 has 13 residues. The V and J ends lost 7 bases and 8 bases, in that order; junction bases with no gene match: 10. CDR3 coding DNA: TGTGCCAGCACCCAAGACAGGGCGGAAGGCTACACCTTC. It is translated as CASTQDRAEGYTF.

In its sample, this clone was seen once. The chain combines TRBV6-1 with TRBJ1-4; D call uncertain. Germline V gene sequence: CDR1 MNHNS, CDR2 SASEGT. This CDR3 region has 15 residues. V lost 3 bases and J lost 7, with 15 bases in between. Here the CDR3 reads CASSEGYRVREKLFF. DNA for the CDR3: TGTGCCAGCAGTGAGGGTTACCGGGTGCGTGAAAAACTGTTTTTT.

This clone came up a few times. The CDR3 DNA reads as TGTGCCAGCAGCTTAGAGGCAGGGGCTAGACTTGGAGAAAAACTGTTTTTT. This translates into CASSLEAGARLGEKLFF. This chain joins TRBV11-3 and TRBJ1-4; a weak D match, TRBD1 (6 bases). V lost 0 bases to trimming and J lost 8 bases, with 19 bases between them. The CDR3 loop spans 17 amino acids. Germline values: CDR1 SGHNT, CDR2 YENEEA.

This chain links TRBV2 with TRBJ2-1; TRBD2 aligns across 14 bases. The CDR3 is 16 amino acids. V was clipped by 3 bases and J by 14 bases; unmatched bases: 12. Germline CDR1 is SNHLY and CDR2 is FYNNEI. CDR3 coding DNA: TGTGCCAGCAGTGACCCCGCCGGGACTAGCGGGAGTTCGGAGTTCTTC. It yields the protein CASSDPAGTSGSSEFF.